The rows below give T cell receptor beta chains drawn from one sample of a study of shared clonotypes between healthy human individuals. Libraries were prepared by immunoSEQ multiplex PCR; TCRdb keeps only in-frame clonotypes and omits some of them. The data show around 1,900,000 clones, with just over 90% seen just once and under 2% held by the top ten. The sequencing sample was made of naive CD8+ T cells from PBMCs. The receptor source for this set is a young man in good health. Some clones in this sample may be carry-over from other donors' samples. The CDR3 runs from the conserved cysteine through the conserved F or W. D genes are given only for firm matches. Clone size appears in some rows only: once, few, many, or a class for an expanded clone.

TRBV29-1	TRBD1	TRBJ1-4	once	CSVVGQRNEKLFF	TGCAGCGTTGTGGGACAGCGAAATGAAAAACTGTTTTTT
TRBV7-9	TRBD2	TRBJ2-1	.	CASSRTSGIYNEQFF	TGTGCCAGCAGCCGGACTAGCGGTATATACAATGAGCAGTTCTTC
TRBV4-1	TRBD1	TRBJ2-7	.	CASSQAKRTGRSYEQYF	TGCGCCAGCAGCCAAGCAAAGCGGACAGGCAGATCCTACGAGCAGTACTTC
TRBV9	TRBD1	TRBJ2-7	.	CASSERQGNEQYF	TGTGCCAGCAGCGAGCGACAGGGGAACGAGCAGTACTTC
TRBV28	.	TRBJ2-6	.	CASSFESSGANVLTF	TGTGCCAGCAGTTTTGAGAGTTCTGGGGCCAACGTCCTGACTTTC
TRBV6-5	TRBD1	TRBJ2-7	.	CASRNRDRGPYEQYF	TGTGCCAGCAGAAACCGGGACAGGGGGCCCTACGAGCAGTACTTC
TRBV6-1	.	TRBJ1-4	once	CASGRRELANEKLFF	TGTGCCTCGGGGAGGCGAGAGTTGGCTAATGAAAAACTGTTTTTT
TRBV19	TRBD1	TRBJ1-5	.	CASRGQGIFSNQPQHF	TGTGCCAGTAGAGGACAGGGAATATTCAGCAATCAGCCCCAGCATTTT
TRBV29-1	.	TRBJ1-3	.	CSVEDRESPGNTIYF	TGCAGCGTTGAAGATAGGGAGTCTCCTGGAAACACCATATATTTT
TRBV28	.	TRBJ2-7	.	CASSLEDGPGEQYF	TGTGCCAGCAGTTTAGAGGACGGACCGGGCGAGCAGTACTTC
TRBV13	.	TRBJ2-2	.	CASRVALGPGELFF	TGTGCCAGCAGGGTGGCATTGGGGCCCGGGGAGCTGTTTTTT
TRBV29-1	.	TRBJ2-1	.	CSGIVALEQFF	TGCAGCGGAATAGTAGCTCTTGAGCAGTTCTTC
TRBV7-6	.	TRBJ2-1	.	CASSLDSSYNEQFF	TGTGCCAGCAGCTTAGATAGCTCCTACAATGAGCAGTTCTTC
TRBV4-3	TRBD2	TRBJ2-7	.	CASSQGLGTSEQYF	TGCGCCAGCAGCCAAGGTTTAGGGACTAGCGAGCAGTACTTC
TRBV27	.	TRBJ1-2	.	CASSYRAQIDSNYGYTF	TGTGCCAGCAGTTACAGGGCCCAGATTGATTCTAACTATGGCTACACCTTC
TRBV7-2	TRBD1	TRBJ1-4	once	CASSLLSGTELQVKEKLFF	TGTGCCAGCAGCTTATTGTCCGGGACAGAGCTCCAGGTGAAGGAAAAACTGTTTTTT
TRBV10-2	.	TRBJ2-4	.	CAILEGNKNIQYF	TGCGCCATCCTCGAGGGGAACAAAAACATTCAGTACTTC
TRBV4-3	TRBD2	TRBJ2-1	.	CASSHGTSGRLGNEQFF	TGCGCCAGCAGCCACGGGACTAGCGGGAGGCTGGGGAATGAGCAGTTCTTC
TRBV19	.	TRBJ1-3	.	CASSIGTLNSGNTIYF	TGTGCCAGTAGTATCGGGACGCTTAATTCTGGAAACACCATATATTTT
TRBV6-5	.	TRBJ1-5	.	CASSYSRGGNQPQHF	TGTGCCAGCAGTTACTCCCGGGGAGGCAATCAGCCCCAGCATTTT
TRBV6-5	.	TRBJ2-1	once	CASSRTGGATDEQFF	TGTGCCAGCTCAAGAACCGGCGGGGCTACGGATGAGCAGTTCTTC
TRBV7-9	.	TRBJ1-3	.	CASSLSRGSGNTIYF	TGTGCCAGCAGCCTGAGCAGGGGATCTGGAAACACCATATATTTT
TRBV10-3	TRBD1	TRBJ1-1	.	CAISDRGQDTEAFF	TGTGCCATCAGCGATAGGGGGCAGGACACTGAAGCTTTCTTT
TRBV6-6	.	TRBJ2-2	.	CASTPWEVTGELFF	TGTGCCAGCACTCCCTGGGAGGTCACCGGGGAGCTGTTTTTT
TRBV7-9	.	TRBJ2-2	.	CASSILNTGELFF	TGTGCCAGCAGCATACTGAACACCGGGGAGCTGTTTTTT
TRBV2	.	TRBJ2-2	.	CASSGSGNTGELFF	TGTGCCAGCAGTGGCTCTGGAAACACCGGGGAGCTGTTTTTT